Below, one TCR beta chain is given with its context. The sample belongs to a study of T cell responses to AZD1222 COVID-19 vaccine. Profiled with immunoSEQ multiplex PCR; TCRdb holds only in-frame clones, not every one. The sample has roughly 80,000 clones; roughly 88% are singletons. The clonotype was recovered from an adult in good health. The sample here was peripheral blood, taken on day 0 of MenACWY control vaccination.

CDR3 nucleotide sequence: TGTGCCAGCAGTGCCTACAGGGGCGGCGAGACCCAGTACTTC. Protein sequence: CASSAYRGGETQYF. The V gene is TRBV27, the J gene TRBJ2-5; 7 bases agree with TRBD1. Germline CDR1 reads MNHEY; CDR2 reads SMNVEV (reference sequence). This CDR3 contains 14 residues. J was trimmed by 5 bases and V by 5 bases; bases with no gene match: 8.